This paragraph reports one T cell receptor (beta chain). Its antigen is not known. TCRdb itself ran the RT-PCR reads through MiXCR, one entry per CDR3 protein. Counted here are roughly 710,000 distinct CDR3 sequences, approximately 14% occurring once; the ten biggest clones make up 6.5% to 8%. The germline CDR1 and CDR2 sequences are SNHLY and FYNNEI. J gave up 5 bases and V 2 bases, and 3 bases lay outside the gene matches. The CDR3 runs to 14 residues. This sample was taken from a study of response to subunit inactivated influenza vaccine. Study-wide points: The authors suggested that every seasonal influenza vaccination recruits few new T cells.

The material sequenced was PBMCs from blood, taken roughly 15 days before vaccination. The source of this sequence is a man aged 50 or older who received an inactivated influenza vaccine. V is TRBV2 and J is TRBJ2-3; 8 positions agree with TRBD1. The CDR3 protein is CASSEQGAIDTQYF. CDR3 nucleotides: TGTGCCAGCAGTGAACAGGGGGCAATAGATACGCAGTATTTT. Full variable domain (rest looked up from reference TRBV2 and TRBJ2-3): EPEVTQTPSHQVTQMGQEVILRCVPISNHLYFYWYRQILGQKVEFLVSFYNNEISEKSEIFDDQFSVERPDGSNFTLKIRSTKLEDSAMYFCASSEQGAIDTQYFGPGTRLTVL.